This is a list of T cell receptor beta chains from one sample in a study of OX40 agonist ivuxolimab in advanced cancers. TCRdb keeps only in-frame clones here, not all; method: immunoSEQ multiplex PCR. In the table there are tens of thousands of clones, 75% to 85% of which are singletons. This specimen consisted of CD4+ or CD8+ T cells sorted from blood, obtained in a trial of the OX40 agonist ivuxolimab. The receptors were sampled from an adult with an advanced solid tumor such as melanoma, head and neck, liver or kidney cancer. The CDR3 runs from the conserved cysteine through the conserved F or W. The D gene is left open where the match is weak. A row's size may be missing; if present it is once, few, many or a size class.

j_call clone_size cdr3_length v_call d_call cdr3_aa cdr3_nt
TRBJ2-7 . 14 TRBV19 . CASTPGHSNYEQYF TGTGCCAGTACTCCGGGACATTCCAACTACGAGCAGTACTTC
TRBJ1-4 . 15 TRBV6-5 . CASSPGNRAREKLFF TGTGCCAGCAGTCCCGGCAACAGAGCGCGAGAAAAACTGTTTTTT
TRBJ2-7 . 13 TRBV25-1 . CASSEYSSYEQYF TGTGCCAGCAGTGAATACAGCTCCTACGAGCAGTACTTC
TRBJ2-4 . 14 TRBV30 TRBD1 CAWRRQGPGDIQYF TGTGCCTGGAGGAGACAGGGGCCGGGGGACATTCAGTACTTC
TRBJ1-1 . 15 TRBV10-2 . CASRPSGTLNTEAFF TGCGCCAGCAGGCCATCCGGGACGCTAAACACTGAAGCTTTCTTT
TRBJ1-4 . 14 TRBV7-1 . CASSLQAIGEKLFF TGTGCCAGCAGCCTCCAGGCGATTGGGGAAAAACTGTTTTTT
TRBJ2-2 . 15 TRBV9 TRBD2 CASSAAGGDHSELFF TGTGCCAGCAGCGCCGCCGGGGGGGATCATTCGGAGCTGTTTTTT
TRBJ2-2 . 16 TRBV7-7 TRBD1 CASSSGQGANTGELFF TGTGCCAGCAGCTCGGGACAGGGGGCGAACACCGGGGAGCTGTTTTTT
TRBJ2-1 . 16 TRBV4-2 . CASSQDFESSYNEQFF TGTGCCAGCAGCCAAGATTTCGAGAGCTCCTACAATGAGCAGTTCTTC
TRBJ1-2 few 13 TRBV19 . CASSNTGFYGYTF TGTGCCAGTAGTAATACAGGGTTTTATGGCTACACCTTC
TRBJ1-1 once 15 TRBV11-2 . CASSLEQHPNTEAFF TGTGCCAGCAGCTTAGAACAGCACCCGAACACTGAGGCTTTCTTT
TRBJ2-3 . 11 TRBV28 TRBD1 CASRRDREEYF TGTGCCAGCAGGAGGGACAGGGAGGAGTATTTT
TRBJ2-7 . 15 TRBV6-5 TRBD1 CASSYLGTEPYEQYF TGTGCCAGCAGTTACCTTGGGACAGAACCCTACGAGCAGTACTTC
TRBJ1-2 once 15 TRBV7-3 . CASSLRPGDTSGYTF TGTGCCAGCAGCTTAAGACCAGGCGATACGAGCGGCTACACCTTC
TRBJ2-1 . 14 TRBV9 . CASSRGTTSTEQFF TGTGCCAGCAGCCGGGGGACGACGAGTACTGAGCAGTTCTTC
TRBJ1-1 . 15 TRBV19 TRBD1 CASSNDRVSNTEAFF TGTGCCAGTAGCAACGACAGGGTTAGTAACACTGAAGCTTTCTTT
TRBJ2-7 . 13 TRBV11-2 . CASSLELAHEQYF TGTGCCAGCAGCTTAGAACTAGCCCACGAGCAGTACTTC
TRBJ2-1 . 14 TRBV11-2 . CASSLGLGFNEQFF TGTGCCAGCAGCTTAGGTCTGGGGTTCAATGAGCAGTTCTTC
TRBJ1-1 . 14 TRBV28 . CASSLTVFMTEAFF TGTGCCAGCAGTTTGACCGTCTTTATGACTGAAGCTTTCTTT
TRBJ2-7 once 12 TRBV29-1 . CSATTGTYEQYF TGCAGCGCCACAACAGGGACGTACGAGCAGTACTTC
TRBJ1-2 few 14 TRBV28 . CASSFLQGKGGYTF TGTGCCAGCAGTTTTCTTCAGGGGAAGGGGGGCTACACCTTC
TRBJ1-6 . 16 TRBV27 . CASSRPFPAGGSPLHF TGTGCCAGCTCACGGCCTTTCCCTGCGGGTGGTTCACCCCTCCACTTT
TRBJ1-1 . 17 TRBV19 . CASSTPLFGRVNTEAFF TGTGCCAGTAGTACCCCGCTCTTCGGGAGGGTGAACACTGAAGCTTTCTTT
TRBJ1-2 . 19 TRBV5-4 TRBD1 CASSSRPWGTGGRGSGYTF TGTGCCAGCAGCTCCCGGCCGTGGGGGACAGGGGGTCGTGGGAGCGGCTACACCTTC
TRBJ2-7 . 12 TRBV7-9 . CASSARAGEQYF TGTGCCAGCAGCGCCAGGGCGGGGGAGCAGTACTTC
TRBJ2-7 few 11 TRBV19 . CARPRECEQYF TGTGCCAGGCCTAGGGAATGCGAGCAGTACTTC
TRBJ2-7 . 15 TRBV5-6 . CASSLQAASSYEQYF TGTGCCAGCAGCTTGCAGGCGGCCTCCTCCTACGAGCAGTACTTC
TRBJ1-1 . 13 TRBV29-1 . CSVEGAQGTEAFF TGCAGCGTTGAGGGTGCCCAGGGCACTGAAGCTTTCTTT
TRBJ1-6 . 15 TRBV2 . CASRSTPGGNSPLHF TGTGCCAGCAGGAGTACCCCAGGTGGTAATTCACCCCTCCACTTT
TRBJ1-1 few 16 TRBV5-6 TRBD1 CASSWWTGVANTEAFF TGTGCCAGCAGCTGGTGGACAGGGGTTGCGAACACTGAAGCTTTCTTT
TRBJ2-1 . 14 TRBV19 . CASSRRASYNEQFF TGTGCCAGTAGTAGGCGAGCCTCCTACAATGAGCAGTTCTTC
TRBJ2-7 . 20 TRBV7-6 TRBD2 CASSLAPIDLAGPSSYEQYF TGTGCCAGCAGCTTAGCGCCGATTGATCTAGCGGGACCCAGCTCCTACGAGCAGTACTTC
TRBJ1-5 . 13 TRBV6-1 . CASVGGNNQPQHF TGTGCCAGCGTAGGGGGGAACAATCAGCCCCAGCATTTT
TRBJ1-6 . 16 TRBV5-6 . CASSLLGFEDNSPLHF TGTGCCAGCAGCTTGTTGGGGTTCGAGGATAATTCACCCCTCCACTTT
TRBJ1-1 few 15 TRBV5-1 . CASSLMETMGAEAFF TGCGCCAGCAGCTTAATGGAGACCATGGGGGCTGAAGCTTTCTTT
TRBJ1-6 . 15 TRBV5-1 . CASSLGPQTNSPLHF TGCGCCAGCAGCTTGGGGCCCCAAACGAATTCACCCCTCCACTTT
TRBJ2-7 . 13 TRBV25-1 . CASGGGNSYEQYF TGTGCCAGCGGAGGGGGGAACTCCTACGAGCAGTACTTC
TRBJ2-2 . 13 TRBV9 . CASSVDLTGELFF TGTGCCAGCAGCGTAGACCTCACCGGGGAGCTGTTTTTT
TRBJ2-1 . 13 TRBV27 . CASARADYNEQFF TGTGCCAGCGCAAGGGCAGACTACAATGAGCAGTTCTTC
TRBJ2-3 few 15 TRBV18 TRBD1 CASSPGQVRTDTQYF TGTGCCAGCTCACCGGGACAGGTGAGGACAGATACGCAGTATTTT